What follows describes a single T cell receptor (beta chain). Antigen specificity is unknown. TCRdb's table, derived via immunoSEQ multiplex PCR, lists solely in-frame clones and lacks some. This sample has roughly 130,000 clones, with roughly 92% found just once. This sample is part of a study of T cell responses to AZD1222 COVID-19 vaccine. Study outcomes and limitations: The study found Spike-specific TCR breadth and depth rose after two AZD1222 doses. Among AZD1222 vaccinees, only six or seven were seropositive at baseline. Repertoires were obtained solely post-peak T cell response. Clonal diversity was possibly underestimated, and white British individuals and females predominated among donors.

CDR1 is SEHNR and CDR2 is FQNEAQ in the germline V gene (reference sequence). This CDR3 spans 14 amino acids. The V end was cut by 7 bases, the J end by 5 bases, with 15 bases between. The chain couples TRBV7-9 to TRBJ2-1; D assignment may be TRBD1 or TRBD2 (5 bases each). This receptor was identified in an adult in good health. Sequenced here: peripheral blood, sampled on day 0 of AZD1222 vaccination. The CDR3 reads CASIPGTADNEQFF. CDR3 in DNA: TGTGCCAGCATCCCCGGGACGGCTGACAATGAGCAGTTCTTC.